This TCR beta chain emerged from a study of blood T cell repertoires in COVID-19 (dated by TCRdb to 2020 to 2022). Regarding the complete study: Samples covering the acute and convalescent phases of COVID-19 were provided by collaborators in the United States, Italy and Spain. The samples were drawn from the first 160 participants of the ongoing ImmuneRACE study and from some 1,300 subjects provided by 6 global collaborators. The repertoires were released in a freely available public database meant as a resource for research on the immune response to SARS-CoV-2. Subjects who had been exposed to COVID-19, were actively infected with it, or had recovered from it provided the deeply sampled blood TCRbeta repertoires that made up the dataset. Where available, HLA class I and class II types were obtained from metadata supplied by the sample provider rather than from assay-based typing. Sample metadata almost always included a de-identified subject ID, COVID-19 status, age in years and sex. The prospective study material was composed of cDNA or gDNA derived from T cells, B-cell-depleted T cells, or PBMCs. Overall study outcomes, separate from this receptor: The quantity of clinical and demographic metadata differed by source and by participant and was supplied without curation.

Points on this clone: The clone's antigen remains unknown. Base qualities were left out, and no much larger clone turns up one base away.

Whole blood was collected in K2EDTA tubes by collaborating institutions according to the institutions' own protocols. For TCRbeta analysis, collaborators shipped samples in one of three forms: frozen whole blood, isolated PBMCs, or DNA extracted from either of those sample types. TCRbeta CDR3 regions were amplified from genomic DNA using the immunoSEQ Assay, a bias-controlled multiplex PCR. On the authors' methods: The number of nucleated cells in each sample was estimated by amplification of reference gene primers within the assay. To quantify the absolute abundance of each unique TCRbeta CDR3 rearrangement, sequence reads were collapsed and filtered. For each sample, productive Simpson clonality was calculated as the square root of Simpson's diversity index across productive rearrangements. TCRdb provides this immuneACCESS table in a form limited to in-frame rearrangements. Some clones are lacking; in checked studies, under half of them reflect an unresolved V gene, and why the rest are absent is not known. The V and J calls and clone size are taken from that table; D and trimming were inferred from the DNA. The sample table contains more than 150,000 clones; only one count was recorded for 75% to 90% of them. Roughly 6.7% of the sample is held by the ten biggest clonotypes.

Based on the germline V gene (reference sequence), the CDR1 and CDR2 sequences are MNHNY and SVGAGI. The junction shows trimming of 2 bases on V and 8 bases on J, plus 9 bases between the germline ends. Spanning cysteine to phenylalanine, the CDR3 consists of 13 amino acids. The read is trimmed to its CDR3 DNA, 39 bases read in frame from base 1. The chain is encoded by TRBV6-6 joined to TRBJ2-2, and the D gene may be TRBD1, 6 bases matching. Sequenced input: peripheral blood. The receptor's source is a man aged 35 to 55 with acute or convalescent COVID-19. CDR3 loop: CASSYQGRGELFF. The DNA sequence reads TGTGCCAGCAGTTACCAGGGGCGTGGGGAGCTGTTTTTT.